This TCR beta chain comes out of a study of OX40 agonist ivuxolimab in advanced cancers. Study-wide background: While on treatment, patients had intravenous ivuxolimab at 0.01 to 10 mg/kg every 2 weeks.

Repertoires were generated with immunoSEQ multiplex PCR, while TCRdb's copy carries only in-frame clones and drops some. Of about 37,000 clones in the sample, 86% were seen once. Sample: CD4+ or CD8+ T cells sorted from blood, taken in a trial of the OX40 agonist ivuxolimab. The receptor was isolated from an adult with an advanced solid tumor such as melanoma, head and neck, liver or kidney cancer.

As DNA, the CDR3 is TGTGCCAGCTCACAAGGAGACAGGTACCTGTACGAGCAGTACTTC. Translated, it gives CASSQGDRYLYEQYF. This sequence joins TRBV18 and TRBJ2-7, with TRBD1 as a possible D gene (6 bases). V lost 4 bases and J lost 4, with 17 bases in between. The germline CDR1 and CDR2 sequences are KGHSH and LQKENI. This CDR3 has 15 amino acids.